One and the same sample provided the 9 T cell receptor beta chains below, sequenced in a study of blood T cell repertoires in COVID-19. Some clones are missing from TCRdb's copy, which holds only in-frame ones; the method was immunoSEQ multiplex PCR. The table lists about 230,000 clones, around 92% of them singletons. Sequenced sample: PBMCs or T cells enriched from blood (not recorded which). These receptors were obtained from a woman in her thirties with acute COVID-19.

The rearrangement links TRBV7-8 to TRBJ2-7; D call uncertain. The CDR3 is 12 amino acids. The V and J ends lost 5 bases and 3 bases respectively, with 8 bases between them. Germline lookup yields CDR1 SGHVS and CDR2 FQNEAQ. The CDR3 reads CASSQGVYEQYF. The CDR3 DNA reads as TGTGCCAGCAGCCAAGGAGTCTACGAGCAGTACTTC. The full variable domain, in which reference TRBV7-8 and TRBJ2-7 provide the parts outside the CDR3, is GAGVSQSPRYKVAKRGQDVALRCDPISGHVSLFWYQQALGQGPEFLTYFQNEAQLDKSGLPSDRFFAERPEGSVSTLKIQRTQQEDSAVYLCASSQGVYEQYFGPGTRLTVT.

DNA for the CDR3: TGTGCCAGCAGCGTCCACCCTGACAGCCCCACAGATACGCAGTATTTT. This translates into CASSVHPDSPTDTQYF. The rearrangement joins TRBV11-2 to TRBJ2-3; perhaps TRBD1 as D (5 bases). This CDR3 region has 16 residues. Deletions cut 5 bases from V and 2 bases from J, with 17 bases between. Germline CDR1 SGHAT, CDR2 FQNNGV.

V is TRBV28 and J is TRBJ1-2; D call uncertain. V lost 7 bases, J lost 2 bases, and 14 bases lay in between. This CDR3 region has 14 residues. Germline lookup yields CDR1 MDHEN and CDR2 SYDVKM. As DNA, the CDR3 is TGTGCCAGCACCTTTTGGGCGAACAACTATGGCTACACCTTC. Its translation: CASTFWANNYGYTF.

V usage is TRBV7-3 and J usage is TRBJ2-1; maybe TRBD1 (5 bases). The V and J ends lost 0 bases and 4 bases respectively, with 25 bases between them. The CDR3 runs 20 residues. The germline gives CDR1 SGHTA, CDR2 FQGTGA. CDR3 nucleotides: TGTGCCAGCAGCTTAACGCCACCACAGACTGGGCAGGGTGAATACAATGAGCAGTTCTTC. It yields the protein CASSLTPPQTGQGEYNEQFF.

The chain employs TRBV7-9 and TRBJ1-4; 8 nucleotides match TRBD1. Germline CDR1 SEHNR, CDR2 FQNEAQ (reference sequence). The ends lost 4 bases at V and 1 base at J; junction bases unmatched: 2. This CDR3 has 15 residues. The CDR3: CASSSRGQTNEKLFF. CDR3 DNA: TGTGCCAGCAGCTCCAGGGGGCAAACTAATGAAAAACTGTTTTTT. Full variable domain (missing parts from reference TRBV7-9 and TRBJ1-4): DTGVSQNPRHKITKRGQNVTFRCDPISEHNRLYWYRQTLGQGPEFLTYFQNEAQLEKSRLLSDRFSAERPKGSFSTLEIQRTEQGDSAMYLCASSSRGQTNEKLFFGSGTQLSVL.

CDR3 nucleotides: TGTGCCAGCAGCCAAGAAACAGGCAGAAACACCATATATTTT. The encoded protein is CASSQETGRNTIYF. The chain recombines TRBV14 with TRBJ1-3; D is possibly TRBD1 (5 bases). CDR3 length: 14 amino acids. V was cut by 0 bases and J by 5 bases, with 8 bases left in between. Germline CDR1 SGHDN, CDR2 FVKESK. The full variable domain, rest sourced from reference TRBV14 and TRBJ1-3, is EAGVTQFPSHSVIEKGQTVTLRCDPISGHDNLYWYRRVMGKEIKFLLHFVKESKQDESGMPNNRFLAERTGGTYSTLKVQPAELEDSGVYFCASSQETGRNTIYFGEGSWLTVV.

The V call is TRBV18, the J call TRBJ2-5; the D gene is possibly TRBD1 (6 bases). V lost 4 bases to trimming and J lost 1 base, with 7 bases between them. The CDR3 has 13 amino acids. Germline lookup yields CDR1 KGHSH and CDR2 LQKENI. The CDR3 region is CASSRTAQETQYF. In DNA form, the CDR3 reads TGTGCCAGCTCACGGACAGCCCAAGAGACCCAGTACTTC.

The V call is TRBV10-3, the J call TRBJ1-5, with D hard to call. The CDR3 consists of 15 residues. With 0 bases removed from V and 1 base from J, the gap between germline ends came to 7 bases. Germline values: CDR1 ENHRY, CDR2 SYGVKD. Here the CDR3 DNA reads TGTGCCATCAGTGAGTCTGGAGGGAGCAATCAGCCCCAGCATTTT. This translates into CAISESGGSNQPQHF.

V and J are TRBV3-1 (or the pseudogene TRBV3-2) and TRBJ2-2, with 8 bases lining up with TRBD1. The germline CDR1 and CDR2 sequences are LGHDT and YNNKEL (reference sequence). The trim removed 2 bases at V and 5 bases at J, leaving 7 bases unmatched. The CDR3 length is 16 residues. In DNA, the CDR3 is TGTGCCAGCAGCCAATTCTCCAGGGGGCAAACCGGGGAGCTGTTTTTT. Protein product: CASSQFSRGQTGELFF.